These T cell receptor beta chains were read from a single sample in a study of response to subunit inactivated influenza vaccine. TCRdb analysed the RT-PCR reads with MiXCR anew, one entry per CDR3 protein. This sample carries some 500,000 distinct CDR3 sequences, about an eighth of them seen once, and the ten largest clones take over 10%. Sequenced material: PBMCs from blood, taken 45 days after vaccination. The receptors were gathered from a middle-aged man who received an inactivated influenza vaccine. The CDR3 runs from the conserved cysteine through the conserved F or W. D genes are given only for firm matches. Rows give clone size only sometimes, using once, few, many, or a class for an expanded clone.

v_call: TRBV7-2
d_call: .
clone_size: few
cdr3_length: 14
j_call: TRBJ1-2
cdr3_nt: TGTGCCAGCAGCTTAGCCCCAGGAGTTTATGGCTACACCTTC
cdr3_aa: CASSLAPGVYGYTF

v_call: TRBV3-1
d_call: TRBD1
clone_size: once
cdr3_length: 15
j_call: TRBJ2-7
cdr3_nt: TGTGCCAGCAGCCCCCGCGGGACAGGGGGCGTTGAGCAGTACTTC
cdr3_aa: CASSPRGTGGVEQYF

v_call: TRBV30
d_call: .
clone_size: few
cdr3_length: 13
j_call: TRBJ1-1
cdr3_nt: TGTGCCTGGAGTGTATGGGGGTATGCTGAAGCTTTCTTT
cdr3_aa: CAWSVWGYAEAFF

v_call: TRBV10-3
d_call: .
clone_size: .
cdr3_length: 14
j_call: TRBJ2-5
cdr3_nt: TGTGCCATCAGTGAGGGCGGGAAGCAAGAGACCCAGTACTTC
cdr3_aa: CAISEGGKQETQYF

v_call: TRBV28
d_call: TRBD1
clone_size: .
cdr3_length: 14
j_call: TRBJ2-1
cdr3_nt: TGTGCCAGCAGGTCGGGACAGTTCTACAATGAGCAGTTCTTC
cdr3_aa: CASRSGQFYNEQFF

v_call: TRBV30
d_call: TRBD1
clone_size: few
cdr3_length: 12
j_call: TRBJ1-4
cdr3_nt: TGTGCCTGGGCTGACAGGGTCGGGAAACTGTTTTTT
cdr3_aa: CAWADRVGKLFF

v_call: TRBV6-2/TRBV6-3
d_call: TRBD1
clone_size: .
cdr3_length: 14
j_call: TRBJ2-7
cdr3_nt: TGTGCCAGCAGTTTCTTATTCGGGACAGACGAGCAGTACTTC
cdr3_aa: CASSFLFGTDEQYF

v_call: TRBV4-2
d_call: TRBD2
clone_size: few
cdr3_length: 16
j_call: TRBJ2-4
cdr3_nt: TGTGCCAGCAGCCAAGCGGGACTAGTAGCCAAAAACATTCAGTACTTC
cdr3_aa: CASSQAGLVAKNIQYF

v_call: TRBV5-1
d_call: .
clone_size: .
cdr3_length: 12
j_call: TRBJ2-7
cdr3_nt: TGCGCCAGCAGCCCCGGTTCGGCCGAGCAGTACTTC
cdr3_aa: CASSPGSAEQYF

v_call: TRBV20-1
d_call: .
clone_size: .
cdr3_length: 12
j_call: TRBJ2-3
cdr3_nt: TGCAGTGCTAGACAGAGCACAGATACGCAGTATTTT
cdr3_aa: CSARQSTDTQYF

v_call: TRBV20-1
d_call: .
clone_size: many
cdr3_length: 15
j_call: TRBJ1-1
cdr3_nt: TGCAGTGCTGAATATCAGGGGTTCGGGAACACTGAAGCTTTCTTT
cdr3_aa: CSAEYQGFGNTEAFF

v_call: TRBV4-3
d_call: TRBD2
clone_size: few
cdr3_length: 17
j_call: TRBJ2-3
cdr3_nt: TGCGCCAGCAGCCAAGATATAGGGCTAGCGGGGCCAGATACGCAGTATTTT
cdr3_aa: CASSQDIGLAGPDTQYF

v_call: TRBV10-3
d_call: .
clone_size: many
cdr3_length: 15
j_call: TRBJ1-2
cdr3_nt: TGTGCCATCAGTGAGTCTACGACATTTAACTATGGCTACACCTTC
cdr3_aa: CAISESTTFNYGYTF

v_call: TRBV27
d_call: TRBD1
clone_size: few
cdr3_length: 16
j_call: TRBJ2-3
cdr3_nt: TGTGCCAGCAGTCGCTCACCCGACAGGGGGCATTATACGCAGTATTTT
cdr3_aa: CASSRSPDRGHYTQYF

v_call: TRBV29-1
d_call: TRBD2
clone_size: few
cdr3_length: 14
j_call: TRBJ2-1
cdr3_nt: TGCAGCGTTGAAGGTAGCGGGAGTTACAATGAGCAGTTCTTC
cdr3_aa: CSVEGSGSYNEQFF

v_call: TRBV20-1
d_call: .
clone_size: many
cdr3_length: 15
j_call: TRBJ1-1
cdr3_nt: TGCAGTGCTTCCCCGACAGGCTACATGAACACTGAAGCTTTCTTT
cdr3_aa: CSASPTGYMNTEAFF